Listed here is a single TCR beta chain. Its antigen remains unidentified. Base-call qualities are not available, and no considerably larger clone is one nucleotide away. This sample was included in a study of PD-1 blockade in classical Hodgkin lymphoma (dated by TCRdb to the early 2020s). Describing the broader study: Nivolumab dosing was 3 mg/kg intravenously every 2 weeks, continuing until either disease progression or unacceptable toxicity. The study used CyTOF and TCR beta sequencing to define a peripheral blood immune signature of response to PD-1 blockade in classical Hodgkin lymphoma. Paper-wide results and their limitations: The study was limited to a single clinical trial cohort, and causes of repertoire differences, possibly disease activity or prior therapy, remained undefined. Trial patients with a complete response had baseline diversity similar to that of newly diagnosed patients, while partial responders and progressors had significantly lower diversity. Baseline TCR diversity was reported to be lower in newly diagnosed patients than in healthy donors and to be lower still in relapsed/refractory patients. Patients starting nivolumab less than 1 year after ASCT had lower diversity and were excluded from later analyses to avoid confounding by immune reconstitution. CD4+ but not CD8+ TCR diversity rose significantly by C4D1 (p=0.0027 vs p=0.16), most apparent in complete responders (p=0.02).

Genomic DNA was isolated using the Qiagen DNeasy kit from unsorted PBMCs as well as from negatively selected CD4+ and CD8+ fractions. TCR beta CDR3 regions were amplified by immunoSEQ multiplex PCR using primers annealing to V and J segments. A synthetic immune receptor repertoire was used to minimize amplification bias, and any residual bias was removed computationally once sequencing was done. The paper's data handling went like this. Repertoire diversity was quantified as the Shannon entropy index using custom Python scripts. Unsorted, CD4+ and CD8+ repertoires were examined separately, except in combined analyses, for which CD4+ and CD8+ sequences were merged in silico. A clone counted as expanded when the clone's frequency after treatment rose at least 2-fold relative to C1D1, and clones undetected at baseline were given a pseudocount of 0.5. Singleton clones were defined as clones with 0 or 1 copy at C1D1, and non-singleton clones were defined as clones with 2 or more copies. Clones expanded in unsorted samples were assigned a CD4+, CD8+ or unknown annotation through matching of protein sequences in sorted samples from the same patient. Wilcoxon tests on paired samples were used to test diversity changes from C1D1 to C4D1. Drawn from immuneACCESS, this table holds only the in-frame rearrangements with V and J called that TCRdb kept. Clones are partly lost; checked studies trace under half to an unresolved V gene and leave the rest unexplained. The V and J calls and the clone size are those of that table, but D and trimming were determined from the DNA. The sample contains 6,500 to 7,000 clones, around 88% of them found a single time. Around two fifths of the sample is taken by the ten largest.

According to the study, the label for this sample's time point signals: cycle 4 day 1 (C4D1), after 6 weeks of nivolumab. Relapse after autologous stem cell transplantation had occurred in all trial patients, and cohorts A, B and C were distinguished by prior brentuximab vedotin exposure. The trial cohort comprised 60 or so patients with relapsed/refractory classical Hodgkin lymphoma whose best overall responses were complete response, partial response or progressive disease. Trial patients were treated with single-agent nivolumab in the multi-cohort phase II CheckMate 205 trial. Best overall response was determined by an independent review committee according to the 2007 International Working Group response criteria. Trial PBMCs were obtained immediately prior to nivolumab initiation (C1D1) and on therapy at cycle 2 day 1 and cycle 4 day 1. Peripheral blood was collected in 8 mL Vacutainer Cell Preparation Tubes, from which PBMCs were isolated by centrifugation and then cryopreserved.

The clonotype originates from a human donor with classical Hodgkin lymphoma. Sequenced here: peripheral blood mononuclear cells (PBMCs), sampled before the fourth cycle of nivolumab.

CDR3 protein: CAYAGQGANQPQHF. The nucleotide sequence reads TGTGCCTACGCGGGACAGGGGGCGAATCAGCCCCAGCATTTT. Rearrangement joined TRBV30 to TRBJ1-5; 12 bases in the junction line up with TRBD1. For this chain, trimming is 7 bases at the V end and 4 bases at the J end, and the number of junction bases without a gene match is 5. CDR1 and CDR2 are drawn from the germline V gene (reference sequence): GTSNPN, SVGIG. The CDR3 runs 14 residues from the cysteine to the phenylalanine. CDR3 DNA only is kept here, 42 bases in frame from base 1.